The rows below give T cell receptor beta chains drawn from one sample of a study of PD-L1 blockade in urothelial cancer. Libraries were prepared by immunoSEQ multiplex PCR; TCRdb keeps only in-frame clonotypes and omits some of them. The sample yields roughly 130,000 clones, approximately 84% seen once. The starting material was PBMCs, obtained around atezolizumab (anti-PD-L1) treatment. These receptors were taken from a man over 45 with urothelial cancer. Each CDR3 is given with its conserved first and last residue. D genes are given only for firm matches. Clone size is not always given. Where it is, it says once, few, many or a class for expanded clones.

v_call,d_call,clone_size,cdr3_length,j_call,cdr3_aa,cdr3_nt
TRBV9,.,.,13,TRBJ2-3,CASSPGGGDTQYF,TGTGCCAGCAGCCCCGGAGGTGGAGATACGCAGTATTTT
TRBV5-1,TRBD1,.,14,TRBJ2-7,CASSAGTGSYVQYF,TGCGCCAGCAGCGCCGGGACAGGGTCCTACGTGCAGTACTTC
TRBV19,.,.,19,TRBJ1-6,CASSIDLIWIDSIYSPLHF,TGTGCCAGTAGTATAGATCTCATTTGGATTGACAGTATTTATTCACCCCTCCACTTT
TRBV6-6,.,once,14,TRBJ2-3,CASSFRRVTDTQYF,TGTGCCAGCAGTTTCAGGAGGGTCACAGATACGCAGTATTTT
TRBV6-5,TRBD1,.,14,TRBJ1-4,CASSQGAQNEKLFF,TGTGCCAGCAGCCAGGGGGCCCAGAATGAAAAACTGTTTTTT
TRBV4-1,.,.,17,TRBJ2-7,CASSQAAVTTGSYEQYF,TGCGCCAGCAGCCAGGCGGCCGTGACCACGGGGTCCTACGAGCAGTACTTC
TRBV7-2,TRBD1,few,21,TRBJ2-2,CASSLAHLRTGGIVNTGELFF,TGTGCCAGCAGCTTAGCCCACCTACGGACAGGGGGCATCGTGAACACCGGGGAGCTGTTTTTT
TRBV21-1,.,.,15,TRBJ2-2,CASSNSGENTGELFF,TGTGCCAGCAGCAACAGCGGGGAGAACACCGGGGAGCTGTTTTTT
TRBV4-1,TRBD2,.,15,TRBJ2-7,CASSQSGRGAYEQYF,TGCGCCAGCAGCCAATCGGGACGGGGGGCCTACGAGCAGTACTTC
TRBV7-9,.,.,14,TRBJ1-3,CASSEGGTGNTIYF,TGTGCCAGCAGCGAGGGGGGGACTGGAAACACCATATATTTT
TRBV11-2,TRBD2,.,15,TRBJ2-4,CASSSPGGPRNIQYF,TGTGCCAGCAGCTCCCCGGGAGGGCCCAGGAACATTCAGTACTTC
TRBV18,.,.,14,TRBJ2-4,CASSSGQLADIQYF,TGTGCCAGCTCTTCAGGGCAACTAGCTGACATTCAGTACTTC
TRBV30,.,.,14,TRBJ2-7,CAWSLMDRPYEQYF,TGTGCCTGGAGTCTAATGGACAGACCTTACGAGCAGTACTTC
TRBV19,TRBD1,.,21,TRBJ2-7,CASSRDRETPTIPQWGYEQYF,TGTGCCAGTAGTAGGGACAGGGAAACTCCGACGATACCCCAATGGGGTTACGAGCAGTACTTC
TRBV19,TRBD2,.,15,TRBJ2-7,CASSITSGISYEQYF,TGTGCCAGTAGTATAACTAGCGGGATCTCCTACGAGCAGTACTTC
TRBV30,.,.,15,TRBJ1-1,CAWSPLHRENTEAFF,TGTGCCTGGAGTCCATTACACAGGGAGAACACTGAAGCTTTCTTT
TRBV13,TRBD1,.,16,TRBJ2-5,CASSSRDRGRSETQYF,TGTGCCAGCAGCTCCCGGGACAGGGGACGGTCGGAGACCCAGTACTTC
TRBV30,.,.,15,TRBJ1-1,CAWSGTGTRNPKAFF,TGTGCCTGGAGTGGAACAGGTACCCGGAACCCGAAGGCTTTCTTT
TRBV27,TRBD2,.,16,TRBJ2-5,CASSLSQAGVFETQYF,TGTGCCAGCAGTTTATCCCAAGCGGGAGTGTTTGAGACCCAGTACTTC
TRBV30,TRBD1,few,15,TRBJ2-7,CAWNPGQGNYYEQYF,TGTGCCTGGAACCCGGGACAGGGAAATTACTACGAGCAGTACTTC
TRBV13,.,.,13,TRBJ1-2,CASSKRQDYGYTF,TGTGCCAGCAGCAAAAGACAGGACTATGGCTACACCTTC
TRBV2,.,.,13,TRBJ1-2,CASSSGAQRGYTF,TGTGCCAGCAGTTCAGGGGCTCAAAGGGGCTACACCTTC
TRBV28,.,.,13,TRBJ2-7,CASSSTGSYEQYF,TGTGCCAGCAGTTCGACAGGTTCCTACGAGCAGTACTTC
TRBV9,.,.,13,TRBJ1-6,CASSTTGNSPLHF,TGTGCCAGCAGCACCACAGGGAACTCACCCCTCCACTTT
TRBV19,TRBD2,.,16,TRBJ2-1,CASEGLAGGRYNEQFF,TGTGCCAGTGAGGGGCTAGCGGGAGGACGATACAATGAGCAGTTCTTC
TRBV25-1,TRBD2,.,15,TRBJ2-1,CASRDELAGENEQFF,TGTGCCAGCAGGGATGAACTAGCGGGAGAAAATGAGCAGTTCTTC
TRBV6-6,TRBD1,.,15,TRBJ2-7,CASRPGTAISYEQYF,TGTGCCAGCAGGCCCGGGACAGCCATCTCCTACGAGCAGTACTTC
TRBV30,TRBD1,few,15,TRBJ1-2,CAWSATPGQGNGYTF,TGTGCCTGGAGTGCCACCCCGGGACAGGGAAATGGCTACACCTTC
TRBV5-1,TRBD1,.,16,TRBJ2-5,CASSSTGGANGETQYF,TGCGCCAGCAGCTCGACAGGGGGCGCGAATGGGGAGACCCAGTACTTC
TRBV6-1,TRBD1,.,15,TRBJ1-1,CASSRDRGMNTEAFF,TGTGCCAGCAGCCGGGACAGGGGAATGAACACTGAAGCTTTCTTT
TRBV18,TRBD1,few,15,TRBJ2-5,CASSPGQGGQETQYF,TGTGCCAGCTCACCTGGACAGGGGGGACAAGAGACCCAGTACTTC
TRBV5-1,.,.,14,TRBJ1-4,CASSLGSRGEKLFF,TGCGCCAGCAGCTTGGGGTCCAGGGGTGAAAAACTGTTTTTT
TRBV5-4,.,.,16,TRBJ1-1,CASSLFVYAGDTEAFF,TGTGCCAGCAGCTTGTTTGTTTATGCCGGGGACACTGAAGCTTTCTTT
TRBV30,TRBD1,.,17,TRBJ2-6,CAWRGQGKMSGANVLTF,TGTGCCTGGCGTGGACAGGGGAAGATGTCTGGGGCCAACGTCCTGACTTTC
TRBV15,TRBD2,once,19,TRBJ2-3,CATSVDQPGLAESTDTQYF,TGTGCCACCAGCGTAGACCAACCCGGACTAGCGGAAAGCACAGATACGCAGTATTTT
TRBV28,TRBD2,.,15,TRBJ2-3,CASSFLAGTTDTQYF,TGTGCCAGCAGTTTCCTAGCGGGAACCACAGATACGCAGTATTTT
TRBV5-6,TRBD2,.,16,TRBJ2-1,CASSLVGSGRDNEQFF,TGTGCCAGCAGCTTGGTTGGTAGCGGGAGAGACAATGAGCAGTTCTTC
TRBV2,.,.,15,TRBJ1-4,CASSETRSGNEKLFF,TGTGCCAGCAGTGAGACTCGGAGTGGAAATGAAAAACTGTTTTTT
TRBV18,.,.,15,TRBJ2-7,CASSPPRTGLTRVYF,TGTGCCAGCTCACCACCCCGGACAGGACTAACACGGGTGTACTTC
TRBV4-1,TRBD2,.,16,TRBJ2-7,CASSRTPGLAGDEQYF,TGCGCCAGCAGCCGAACTCCGGGACTAGCGGGAGACGAGCAGTACTTC
TRBV28,.,.,15,TRBJ1-2,CASSLPEQGSYGYTF,TGTGCCAGCAGTTTACCCGAGCAGGGATCCTATGGCTACACCTTC
TRBV4-2,TRBD1,few,17,TRBJ1-5,CASSQAGQGSPNQPQHF,TGTGCCAGCAGCCAAGCAGGACAGGGAAGCCCTAATCAGCCCCAGCATTTT
TRBV7-6,TRBD2,.,16,TRBJ2-3,CASSSYSGSGFDTQYF,TGTGCCAGCAGCTCTTACAGCGGGAGCGGTTTCGATACGCAGTATTTT
TRBV28,TRBD1,.,16,TRBJ1-2,CASSWVQGAGRGGYTF,TGTGCCAGCAGTTGGGTCCAGGGGGCGGGAAGGGGTGGCTACACCTTC
TRBV7-3,.,few,13,TRBJ1-1,CASSLGLRTEAFF,TGTGCCAGCAGCTTAGGACTCAGGACTGAAGCTTTCTTT